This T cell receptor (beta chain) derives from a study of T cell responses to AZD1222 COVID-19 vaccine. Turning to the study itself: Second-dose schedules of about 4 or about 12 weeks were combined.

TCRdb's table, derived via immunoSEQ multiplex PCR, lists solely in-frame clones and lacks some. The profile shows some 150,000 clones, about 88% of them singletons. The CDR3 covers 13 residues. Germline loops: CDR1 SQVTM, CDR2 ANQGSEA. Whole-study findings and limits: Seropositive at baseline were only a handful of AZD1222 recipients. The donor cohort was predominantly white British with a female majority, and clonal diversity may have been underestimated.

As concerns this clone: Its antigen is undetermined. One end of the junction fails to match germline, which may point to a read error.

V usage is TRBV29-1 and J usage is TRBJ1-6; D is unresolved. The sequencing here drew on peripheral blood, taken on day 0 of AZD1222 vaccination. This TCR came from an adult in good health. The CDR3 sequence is CSVKDIWDSPLHF. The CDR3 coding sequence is TGCAGCGTTAAAGACATATGGGATTCACCCCTCCACTTT.